What follows are 6 T cell receptor beta chains derived from one specimen sequenced in a study of blood T cell repertoires in COVID-19. The method was immunoSEQ multiplex PCR; TCRdb's version includes in-frame clones alone and lacks a portion of them. Among 300,000 to 400,000 clones, 80% to 90% were seen once, and the ten largest hold roughly 0.99%. Material: PBMCs or T cells enriched from blood (not recorded which). Receptors were obtained from a man in his late teens or twenties who had recovered from COVID-19.

This chain connects TRBV19 to TRBJ1-5; no clear D gene. The CDR3 is 16 residues long. V gave up 2 bases and J gave up 2 bases, with 13 bases separating them. Germline CDR1 reads LNHDA; CDR2 reads SQIVND (reference sequence). This CDR3 is CASSIRTGKGNQPQHF. Here the CDR3 DNA reads TGTGCCAGTAGTATACGTACGGGTAAAGGCAATCAGCCCCAGCATTTT.

This clone was seen a few times. This rearrangement joins TRBV11-2 to TRBJ2-7; 8 positions match TRBD1. Germline CDR1 and CDR2: SGHAT and FQNNGV. Trimming took 5 bases from V and 6 from J; bases not matched to a gene: 9. The CDR3 covers 14 residues. This chain's CDR3 is CASSKDRGSSEQYF. CDR3 nucleotides: TGTGCCAGCAGCAAAGACAGGGGTAGTAGCGAGCAGTACTTC.

The chain has TRBV15 and TRBJ1-5; D call uncertain. Trimming removed 5 bases at V and 7 bases at J, with 15 bases between. Looked up from germline, CDR1 is LNHNV and CDR2 is YYDKDF (reference sequence). CDR3 length: 14 residues. CDR3 coding DNA: TGTGCCACCAGCGCCGGGAGGAATGACCAGCCCCAGCATTTT. Translation: CATSAGRNDQPQHF.

V usage is TRBV3-1 (or the pseudogene TRBV3-2) and J usage is TRBJ2-1; possibly TRBD2 for D (7 bases). Per the germline V gene, CDR1 is LGHDT and CDR2 is YNNKEL (reference sequence). Trimming cost V 0 bases and J 7 bases, with 25 bases left between them. The CDR3 extends over 19 amino acids. The CDR3 nucleotides are TGTGCCAGCAGCCAAGATCTACGCGGGGGCCCTCAATACATTAATGAGCAGTTCTTC. Translating gives CASSQDLRGGPQYINEQFF.

The chain uses TRBV4-3 and TRBJ2-5; the D gene is possibly TRBD1 (6 bases). Germline CDR1 and CDR2: LGHNA and YSLEER. CDR3 length: 15 amino acids. The ends were cut back, 3 bases at V and 4 bases at J, with 15 bases in the middle. Here the CDR3 reads CASSQGIGRGETQYF. The CDR3, as DNA: TGCGCCAGCAGCCAGGGAATCGGCAGGGGAGAGACCCAGTACTTC.

This rearrangement joins TRBV28 to TRBJ1-2, with D unresolved. V shed 3 bases and J shed 4 bases, with 6 bases lying between them. Germline values: CDR1 MDHEN, CDR2 SYDVKM. CDR3 length equals 12 residues. The CDR3 protein is CASSFMRYGYTF. The CDR3 coding sequence is TGTGCCAGCAGTTTTATGCGCTATGGCTACACCTTC.